This record looks at one T cell receptor (beta chain) sequence and its context. At least ten counts were recorded for this clonotype. What antigen it recognizes has not been identified. No per-base quality is available; no much larger clone lies one base away. This sample was included in a study of early T cells in non-severe SARS-CoV-2 infection (TCRdb year 2021). About the study as a whole: Bulk RNA from unsorted whole blood was used for TCR sequencing, so alpha and beta chains could not be paired. The investigation overall reported the following: VDJdb matching was skewed toward anti-spike CD8 responses, so virus-specific expansions were likely underestimated and private and CD4 specificities were missed.

Taken from the germline V gene, the CDR1 and CDR2 loops are SGHVS and FQNEAQ. Trimmed from V: 3 bases; trimmed from J: 9 bases; junction bases lacking a gene match: 10. Including cysteine and phenylalanine, the CDR3 has 15 amino acids. Just CDR3 DNA is preserved here, 45 bases in frame from base 1. The library came from 5' RACE. Sequenced using a NextSeq 500. To correct for sequencing error and PCR bias, the TCR library protocol tagged individual cDNA molecules with unique molecular identifiers. TCR alpha and beta chains were both sequenced, and the abundances of alpha and beta sequences in each sample were closely correlated with each other. In the paper's pipeline: V gene, J gene and CDR3 annotation of TCR sequences was performed with Decombinator V4. Expanded TCRs were defined as changing significantly between any two time points under a Poisson model with p below 0.0001. TCR abundances were normalised to the total number of TCRs sequenced per sample and were expressed as counts per million. MAIT TCRs were defined by TRAV1-2 paired with TRAJ12, TRAJ20 or TRAJ33, and iNKT TCRs by TRAV10 paired with TRAJ18. VDJdb, accessed 1 November 2021, was searched for CMV, EBV and SARS-CoV-2 annotated TCRs, excluding TCRs annotated for multiple antigens. TCRdb's own reprocessing of the public reads used fastp at Q25 and MiXCR and kept productive beta chains. CDR3 protein sequences are deduplicated, and each keeps its most common genes and DNA. None of the V and J calls come from the authors' own analysis; TCRdb made them. The sample contains about 29,000 distinct CDR3 sequences, around 4.5% of them found a single time. Roughly 11% of the sample rests with the top ten.

The study was a case-control design nested within a healthcare worker cohort in London, UK, with weekly nasopharyngeal swab PCR tests and blood sampling. Between 23 and 31 March 2020, the week of the UK lockdown, healthcare workers were enrolled and then followed up weekly for as long as 16 weeks. This sequence uses TRBV7-8 and TRBJ2-1; TRBD2 lines up with 8 middle nucleotides. The sequence came from an adult who was a healthcare worker with PCR-confirmed SARS-CoV-2 infection or an uninfected control (not recorded which). What was sequenced was whole blood. CDR3 region: CASSLGTRAKSEQFF. The DNA is as follows: TGTGCCAGCAGCTTGGGGACTAGGGCTAAAAGTGAGCAGTTCTTC.